This T cell receptor (beta chain) appears in the sequencing data of a study of shared clonotypes between healthy human individuals. In the study's own analysis: Junction-only immunoSEQ sequences carried no quality scores, so filtering differed. This table comes from immunoSEQ multiplex PCR, and its TCRdb copy is limited to in-frame clones, with some not included. The D gene and trimming were derived from the DNA, and the V and J assignments and clone size from that table. The sample has roughly 510,000 clones; nearly 80% are singletons. Source material: PBMCs. This sequence originates from a woman in her thirties or forties in good health. Some clones in this sample may be carry-over from other donors' samples.

Written as DNA, the CDR3 is TGTGCCACCAGCAGAGCGGGACAGGGCAATGAAAAACTGTTTTTT. Translating it yields CATSRAGQGNEKLFF. The chain has TRBV15 and TRBJ1-4, with 9 bases lining up with TRBD1. The CDR3 consists of 15 residues. J lost 5 bases, V lost 1 base, and 2 bases had no gene match. Germline V lookup: CDR1 LNHNV, CDR2 YYDKDF (reference sequence).